The T cell receptor (beta chain) under discussion was sequenced for a study of CD8 T cell repertoires and HIV-1 epitope variants (dated by TCRdb to the early 2020s). About the investigation overall: In separate culture wells, T cells were stimulated with each of twenty-five peptides that represented autologous and known Gag and Nef epitope variants. The control conditions were a CMV, EBV and flu peptide pool, the Ebola AY9 epitope as a negative control, and a well with no peptide. The epitopes tested covered three Gag epitope families plus Nef HW9 and YT9. T cells were enriched with the EasySep Human T Cell Enrichment Kit and co-cultured with equal numbers of autologous T cell-negative cells as antigen-presenting cells. The cultures were grown for approximately ten days in IMDM with gentamicin, and half of the media was changed on days 3 and 7 with IL-2, IL-7 and IL-15 added. A 1M T cell aliquot was kept as an uncultured baseline condition, separate from the approximately 80 T cell cultures. Running each culture condition in triplicate, except for one peptide done in duplicate, gave a total of some 91 T cell cultures. The full study reports these points: The Nef KF9 family was recognized by five clonotypes and the HW9 family by one, and no responses to the TAALDMSHF plasma variant were observed. The assay could identify only TCR beta chains and pointed to proliferation in response to antigen, not to T cell function or cytokine profile. Roughly 10 antigen-specific TCR beta clonotypes were identified, and six of them appeared cross-reactive for autologous or known escape epitope variants.

Based on the germline V gene (reference sequence), the CDR1 and CDR2 sequences are LNHDA and SQIVND. V gives up 1 base and J gives up 5 bases, and the segment between their germline ends measures 9 bases. The CDR3 numbers 14 residues from cysteine through phenylalanine. The entry retains the CDR3 DNA only, 42 bases that are in frame from base 1. With regard to this clone: Its recognized antigen is unknown. There are no base qualities to consult, and no much larger clone falls within one base.

TCR beta CDR3 regions were sequenced at survey depth on the immunoSEQ platform. The QIAamp DNA micro kit was used to extract genomic DNA from every cultured and uncultured CD8+ T cell population. In the authors' own workflow: Samples with fewer than 5,000 productive reads were excluded, which removed about 6% of the roughly 80 HIV peptide-stimulated cultures. A MANAFEST web app trimmed sequences to CDR3 and removed nonproductive sequences, CDR3s under 5 amino acids, and those not starting C or ending F/W. Antigen-specific clonotypes had to expand in at least 2 of 3 replicates versus no-peptide control at FDR 0.01, only within one epitope family. In addition, a specific clonotype needed a frequency at least fivefold higher than in wells stimulated with peptides from other epitope families. Imported from immuneACCESS, the table was reduced by TCRdb to in-frame sequences with V and J called. These copies leave out some clones; in studies compared against another copy, an unresolved V gene accounts for under half, and the cause of the remainder is not known. V, J and clone size are taken as reported in that table, and D and trimming were inferred from the DNA itself. This sample comprises about 4,000 clones, approximately 64% of them detected only once. The ten largest clones add up to about 37% of the sample.

The EasySep Human CD8+ T Cell Enrichment Kit was used on day 10 to isolate CD8+ T cells from every culture. The source of this sequence is a male donor with HIV. The rearranged chain carries TRBV19 and TRBJ1-5; there is no confident call for the D gene. Sequencing was performed on cultured CD8+ T cells derived from PBMCs. The CDR3 loop reads CASSIVAGDQPQHF. The nucleotide sequence is TGTGCCAGTAGTATAGTGGCCGGGGATCAGCCCCAGCATTTT. The variable domain in full, with residues beyond the CDR3 obtained from the reference TRBV19 and TRBJ1-5 genes, is DGGITQSPKYLFRKEGQNVTLSCEQNLNHDAMYWYRQDPGQGLRLIYYSQIVNDFQKGDIAEGYSVSREKKESFPLTVTSAQKNPTAFYLCASSIVAGDQPQHFGDGTRLSIL.